The clone carrying this T cell receptor (beta chain) was seen a few times. The data belong to a study of cytomegalovirus exposure and HLA in healthy donors. This CDR3 contains 15 residues. In germline, CDR1 is SNHLY, CDR2 FYNNEI. The ends lost 3 bases at V and 0 bases at J; junction bases unmatched: 1. The PCR used 60 Vbeta and 13 Jbeta primers. TCRdb keeps only in-frame clones here, not all; method: immunoSEQ multiplex PCR. In the table there are about 150,000 clones, roughly 80% of which are singletons. Though probably carrying unrecorded immune exposures, donors were nominally healthy at sampling. This sequence originates from a woman in her 30s in good health and CMV-seronegative. The sequencing input was PBMCs. The V call is TRBV2, the J call TRBJ1-5, with 8 bases fitting TRBD1. DNA of the CDR3: TGTGCCAGCAGTGAGACAGGGGCTAGCAATCAGCCCCAGCATTTT. Its protein is CASSETGASNQPQHF. The full variable domain, its missing parts supplied by reference TRBV2 and TRBJ1-5, is EPEVTQTPSHQVTQMGQEVILRCVPISNHLYFYWYRQILGQKVEFLVSFYNNEISEKSEIFDDQFSVERPDGSNFTLKIRSTKLEDSAMYFCASSETGASNQPQHFGDGTRLSIL.